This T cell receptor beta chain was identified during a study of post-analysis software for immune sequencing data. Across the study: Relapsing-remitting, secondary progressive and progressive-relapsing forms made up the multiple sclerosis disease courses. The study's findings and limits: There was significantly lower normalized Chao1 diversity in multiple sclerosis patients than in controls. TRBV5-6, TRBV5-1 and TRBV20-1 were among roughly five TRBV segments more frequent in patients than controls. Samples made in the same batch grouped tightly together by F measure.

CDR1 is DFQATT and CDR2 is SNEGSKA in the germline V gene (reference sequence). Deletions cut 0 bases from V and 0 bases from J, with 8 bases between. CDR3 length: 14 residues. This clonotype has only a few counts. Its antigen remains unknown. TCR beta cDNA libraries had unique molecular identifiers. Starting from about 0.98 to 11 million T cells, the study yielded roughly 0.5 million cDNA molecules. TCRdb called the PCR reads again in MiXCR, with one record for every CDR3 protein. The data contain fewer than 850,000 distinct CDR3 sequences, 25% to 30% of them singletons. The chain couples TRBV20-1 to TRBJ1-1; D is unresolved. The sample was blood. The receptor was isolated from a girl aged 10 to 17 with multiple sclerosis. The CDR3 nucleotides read TGCAGTGCTAGAGATCGTTGGATGAACACTGAAGCTTTCTTT. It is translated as CSARDRWMNTEAFF.